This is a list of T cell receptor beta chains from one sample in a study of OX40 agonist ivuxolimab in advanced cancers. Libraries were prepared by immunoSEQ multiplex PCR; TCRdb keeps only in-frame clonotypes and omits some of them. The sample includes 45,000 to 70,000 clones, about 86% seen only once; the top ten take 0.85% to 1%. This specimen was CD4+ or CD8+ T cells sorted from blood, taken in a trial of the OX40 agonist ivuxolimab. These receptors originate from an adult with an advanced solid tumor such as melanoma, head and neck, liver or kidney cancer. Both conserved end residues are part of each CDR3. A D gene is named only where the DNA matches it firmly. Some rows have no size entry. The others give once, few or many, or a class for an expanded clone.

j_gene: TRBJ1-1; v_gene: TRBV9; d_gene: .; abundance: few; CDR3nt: TGTGCCAGCAGCGTAGTTCCCGGGGACACTGAAGCTTTCTTT; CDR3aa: CASSVVPGDTEAFF
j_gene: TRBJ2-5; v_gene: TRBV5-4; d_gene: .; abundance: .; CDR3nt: TGTGCCAGCAGCCAGGGACGGCAAGAGACCCAGTACTTC; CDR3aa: CASSQGRQETQYF
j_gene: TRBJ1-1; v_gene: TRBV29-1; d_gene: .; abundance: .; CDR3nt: TGCAGCGCTATGAAACCTTTGGAGAACACTGAAGCTTTCTTT; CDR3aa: CSAMKPLENTEAFF
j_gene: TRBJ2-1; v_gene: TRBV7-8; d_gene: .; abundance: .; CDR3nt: TGTGCCAGCAGCTTCCGGGAGTACAATGAGCAGTTCTTC; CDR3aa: CASSFREYNEQFF
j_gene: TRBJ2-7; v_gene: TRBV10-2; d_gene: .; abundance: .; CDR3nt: TGCGCCAGCAGTGCAGGGCAGGCCTACGAGCAGTACTTC; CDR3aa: CASSAGQAYEQYF
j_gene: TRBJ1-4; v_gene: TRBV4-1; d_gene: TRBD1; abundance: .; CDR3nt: TGCGCCAGCAGCCGAAGAGGACAGGGACCCGCAACTAATGAAAAACTGTTTTTT; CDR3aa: CASSRRGQGPATNEKLFF
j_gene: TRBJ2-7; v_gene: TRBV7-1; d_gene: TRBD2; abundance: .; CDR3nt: TGTGCCAGCAGCTTAGGCGCTAGCGGGGCTTACGAGCAGTACTTC; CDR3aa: CASSLGASGAYEQYF
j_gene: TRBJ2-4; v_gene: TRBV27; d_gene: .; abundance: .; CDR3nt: TGTGCCAGCAGCCAGGGCTCTGGGGGGAACATTCAGTACTTC; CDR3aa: CASSQGSGGNIQYF
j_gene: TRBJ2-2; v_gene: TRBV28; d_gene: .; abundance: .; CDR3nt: TGTGCCAGCAGGCGCTACCGGAACACCGGGGAGCTGTTTTTT; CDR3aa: CASRRYRNTGELFF
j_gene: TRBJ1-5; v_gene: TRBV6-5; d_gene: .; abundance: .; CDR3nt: TGTGCCAGCAGTTCCAGGGTCGGCAATCAGCCCCAGCATTTT; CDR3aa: CASSSRVGNQPQHF
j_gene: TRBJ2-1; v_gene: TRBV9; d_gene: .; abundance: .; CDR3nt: TGTGCCAGCAGCGTAGGGGCAGGGGTCAATGAGCAGTTCTTC; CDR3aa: CASSVGAGVNEQFF
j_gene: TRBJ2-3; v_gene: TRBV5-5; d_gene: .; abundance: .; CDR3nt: TGTGCCAGCAGCCTGAGCACAGATACGCAGTATTTT; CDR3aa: CASSLSTDTQYF
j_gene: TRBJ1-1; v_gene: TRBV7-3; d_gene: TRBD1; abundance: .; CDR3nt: TGTGCCAGCAGCTTGACAGGGGGCGTCGGGGGAGGCACTGAAGCTTTCTTT; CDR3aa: CASSLTGGVGGGTEAFF
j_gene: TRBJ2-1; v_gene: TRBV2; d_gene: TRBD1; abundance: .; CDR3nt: TGTGCCAGCAGTAGGGACAGGGGGCGCGATGAGCAGTTCTTC; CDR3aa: CASSRDRGRDEQFF
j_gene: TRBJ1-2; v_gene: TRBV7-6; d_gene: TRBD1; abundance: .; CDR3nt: TGTGCCAGCAGCTCTAACTATGGGACAGTGCGCAACTATGGCTACACCTTC; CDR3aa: CASSSNYGTVRNYGYTF
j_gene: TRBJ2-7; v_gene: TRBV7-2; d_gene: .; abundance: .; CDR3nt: TGTGCCAGCAGCTTAGGGATCTCCTACGAGCAGTACTTC; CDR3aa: CASSLGISYEQYF
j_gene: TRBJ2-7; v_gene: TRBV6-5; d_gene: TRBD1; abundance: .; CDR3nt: TGTGCCAGCAGTTACACGGGACAGGGTACCTACGAGCAGTACTTC; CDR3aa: CASSYTGQGTYEQYF
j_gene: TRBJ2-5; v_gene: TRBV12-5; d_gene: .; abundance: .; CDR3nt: TGTGCTAGTGGTTTGCTCCGGGACAAAAAGACCCAGTACTTC; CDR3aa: CASGLLRDKKTQYF
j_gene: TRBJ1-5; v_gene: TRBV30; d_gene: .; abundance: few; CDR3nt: TGTGCCTGGAGTGCTGGGGGAAGTTCACAGCCCCAGCATTTT; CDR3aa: CAWSAGGSSQPQHF
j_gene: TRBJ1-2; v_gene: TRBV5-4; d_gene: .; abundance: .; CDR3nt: TGTGCCAGCAGCTTGCCGGGTCCGCAGTATGGCTACACCTTC; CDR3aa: CASSLPGPQYGYTF
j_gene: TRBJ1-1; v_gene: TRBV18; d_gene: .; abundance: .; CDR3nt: TGTGCCAGCTCAGTAGGGGTGGGGTACACTGAAGCTTTCTTT; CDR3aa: CASSVGVGYTEAFF
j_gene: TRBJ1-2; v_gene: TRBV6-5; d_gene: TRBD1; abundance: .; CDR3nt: TGTGCCAGCAGGAGGACAGGGGGGAATGGCTACACCTTC; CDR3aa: CASRRTGGNGYTF
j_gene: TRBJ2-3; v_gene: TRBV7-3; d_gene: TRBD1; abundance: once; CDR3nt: TGTGCCAGCAGCTGGACAGGGGCTAGCACAGATACGCAGTATTTT; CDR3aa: CASSWTGASTDTQYF
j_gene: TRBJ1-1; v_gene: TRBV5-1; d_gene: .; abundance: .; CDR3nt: TGCGCCAGCAGCTTGCGCACCGTACCACTGGGCGCTGAAGCTTTCTTT; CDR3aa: CASSLRTVPLGAEAFF
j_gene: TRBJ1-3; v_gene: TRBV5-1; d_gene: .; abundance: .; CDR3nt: TGCGCCAGCAGCTTGGATGGCGGGGGAAACACCATATATTTT; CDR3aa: CASSLDGGGNTIYF
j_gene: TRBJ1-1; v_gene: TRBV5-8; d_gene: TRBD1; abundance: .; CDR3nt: TGTGCCAGCAGCCTTCGAGGGGGCACCTTGAACACTGAAGCTTTCTTT; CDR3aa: CASSLRGGTLNTEAFF
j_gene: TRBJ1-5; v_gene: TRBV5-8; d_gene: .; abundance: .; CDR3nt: TGTGCCAGCAGCTTGCTGAATAGCAATCAGCCCCAGCATTTT; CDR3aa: CASSLLNSNQPQHF
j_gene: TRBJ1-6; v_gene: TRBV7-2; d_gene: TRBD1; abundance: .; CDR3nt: TGTGCCAGCAGCCTAGTAGACAGGGGAACTTCACCCCTCCACTTT; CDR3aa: CASSLVDRGTSPLHF
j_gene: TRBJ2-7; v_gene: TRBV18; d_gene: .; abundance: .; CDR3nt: TGTGCCAGCTCACCAAGAAGTGGTATGAGCGAGCAGTACTTC; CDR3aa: CASSPRSGMSEQYF
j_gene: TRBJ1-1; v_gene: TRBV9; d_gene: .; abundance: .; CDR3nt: TGTGCCAGCAGCGTAGCTGGCAGGGGGAACACTGAAGCTTTCTTT; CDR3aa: CASSVAGRGNTEAFF
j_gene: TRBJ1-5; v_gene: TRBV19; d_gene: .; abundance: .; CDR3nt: TGTGCCAGTAGCTTAGGTGGGGGCAGGCGAAATCAGCCCCAGCATTTT; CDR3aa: CASSLGGGRRNQPQHF
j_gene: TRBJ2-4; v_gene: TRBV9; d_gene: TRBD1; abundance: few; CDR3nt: TGTGCCAGCAGCGCCAAAGCCGGGACAGGGGGAGTTCAGTACTTC; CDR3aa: CASSAKAGTGGVQYF
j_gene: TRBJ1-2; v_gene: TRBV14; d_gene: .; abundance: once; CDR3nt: TGTGCCAGCAGCCAAGTCAACTCTGGCTACACCTTC; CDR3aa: CASSQVNSGYTF
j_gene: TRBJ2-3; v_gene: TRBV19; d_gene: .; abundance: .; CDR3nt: TGTGCCAGTAGTCCCGCTCCAGCCACAGATACGCAGTATTTT; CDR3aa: CASSPAPATDTQYF
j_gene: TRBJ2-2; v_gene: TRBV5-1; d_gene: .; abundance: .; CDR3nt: TGCGCCAGCAGGTTCAGGGGCGCGAACACCGGGGAGCTGTTTTTT; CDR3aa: CASRFRGANTGELFF
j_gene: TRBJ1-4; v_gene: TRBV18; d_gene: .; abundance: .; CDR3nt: TGTGCCAGCTCACCAAAGGATCAGGCGCGGGTAGAAAAACTGTTTTTT; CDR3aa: CASSPKDQARVEKLFF
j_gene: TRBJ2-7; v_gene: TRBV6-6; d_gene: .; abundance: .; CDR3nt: TGTGCCAGCAGTTACTCGGCGGGGGAGCAGTACTTC; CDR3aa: CASSYSAGEQYF
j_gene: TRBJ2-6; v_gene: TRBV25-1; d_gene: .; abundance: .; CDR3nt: TGTGCCAGCAGTGAACAGGGTTCTGGGGCCAACGTCCTGACTTTC; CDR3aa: CASSEQGSGANVLTF
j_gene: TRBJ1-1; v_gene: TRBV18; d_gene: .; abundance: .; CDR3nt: TGTGCCAGCTCACCACGGGGGCAGAACACTGAAGCTTTCTTT; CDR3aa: CASSPRGQNTEAFF